The 31 T cell receptor beta chains listed next were all sequenced from one sample in a study of blood T cell repertoires in COVID-19. TCRdb's table, derived via immunoSEQ multiplex PCR, lists solely in-frame clones and lacks some. The table includes 90,000 to 110,000 clones, roughly 79% detected once. Sequencing input: peripheral blood. These receptor sequences come from an older woman with acute or convalescent COVID-19.

The V gene is TRBV4-3, the J gene TRBJ1-4; 7 positions match TRBD1. The V and J ends lost 4 bases and 2 bases, in that order; junction bases with no gene match: 7. This CDR3 region has 16 residues. The germline V gene has CDR1 LGHNA and CDR2 YSLEER. CDR3 sequence reads: CASSPGTASTNEKLFF. CDR3 nucleotides: TGCGCCAGCAGCCCGGGGACAGCCTCGACTAATGAAAAACTGTTTTTT.

V and J are TRBV4-1 and TRBJ1-5; 8 bases line up with TRBD1. Germline lookup yields CDR1 MGHRA and CDR2 YSYEKL. The length of the CDR3 is 14 residues. The trim removed 2 bases at V and 5 bases at J, leaving 2 bases unmatched. The CDR3 bases are TGCGCCAGCAGCCAATACAGGGGGTATCAGCCCCAGCATTTT. Translation gives CASSQYRGYQPQHF.

The V and J genes are TRBV9 and TRBJ1-2; unclear D gene. V shed 1 base and J shed 8 bases, with 9 bases lying between them. The CDR3 sequence is 12 residues long. Germline assignment: CDR1 SGDLS and CDR2 YYNGEE. CDR3 in amino acids: CASSVRGGGYTF. The DNA for the CDR3 is TGTGCCAGCAGCGTACGCGGTGGGGGCTACACCTTC.

The rearrangement uses TRBV19 and TRBJ1-1, with 8 bases matching TRBD1. Germline CDR1 LNHDA, CDR2 SQIVND (reference sequence). This CDR3 spans 14 amino acids. With 7 bases clipped from V and 5 bases from J, the junction kept 9 bases outside the gene matches. CDR3: CASTFSGGATEAFF. CDR3 in DNA: TGTGCCAGTACCTTTTCAGGGGGCGCTACTGAAGCTTTCTTT. The variable domain in full, completed from reference TRBV19 and TRBJ1-1, reads DGGITQSPKYLFRKEGQNVTLSCEQNLNHDAMYWYRQDPGQGLRLIYYSQIVNDFQKGDIAEGYSVSREKKESFPLTVTSAQKNPTAFYLCASTFSGGATEAFFGQGTRLTVV.

V gene TRBV6-1 combines with J gene TRBJ2-1; weak D call: TRBD2 (6 bases). The germline gives CDR1 MNHNS, CDR2 SASEGT. The CDR3 is 16 amino acids. Trimming stripped 4 bases from V and 0 bases from J, with 13 bases between. The CDR3 DNA reads TGTGCCAGCAGTGTTTGGGGGGATAGCTCCTACAATGAGCAGTTCTTC. It yields the protein CASSVWGDSSYNEQFF.

The count of this clone is one. The V call is TRBV28, the J call TRBJ2-2; D possibly corresponds to TRBD1 (5 bases). Deletions cut 7 bases from V and 5 bases from J, with 17 bases between. Germline V gene sequence: CDR1 MDHEN, CDR2 SYDVKM. The CDR3 is 15 amino acids. The CDR3 protein is CASKSQGRLTGELFF. DNA for the CDR3: TGTGCCAGCAAATCCCAGGGCAGGTTAACCGGGGAGCTGTTTTTT.

The V and J genes are TRBV21-1 and TRBJ1-3; the D segment call TRBD1 is taken from the table without a DNA check. TRBV21-1 is flagged as a pseudogene. The CDR3 loop spans 16 amino acids. The CDR3 protein is CASSTWTGGTGNTIYF. The CDR3 DNA is TGTGCCAGCAGCACCTGGACAGGGGGAACTGGAAACACCATATATTTT.

The chain has TRBV6-2 or TRBV6-3 and TRBJ2-2; TRBD2 matches 13 bases. The V gene end was trimmed by 6 bases and the J gene end by 8 bases; junction bases not matched to a gene: 9. The CDR3 loop spans 16 amino acids. Germline CDR1 reads MNHEY; CDR2 reads SVGEGT. Here the CDR3 DNA reads TGTGCCAGCAGCCCTCGGACTAGCGGGAGAATGGGGGAGCTGTTTTTT. Encoded protein: CASSPRTSGRMGELFF.

This sequence joins TRBV28 and TRBJ1-2, with a tentative D call TRBD1 (6 bases). The length of the CDR3 is 13 residues. V was clipped by 7 bases and J by 6 bases, with 15 bases between them. Germline V gene lookup returns CDR1 MDHEN and CDR2 SYDVKM. CDR3 region: CASTPGGGHGYTF. As DNA, the CDR3 is TGTGCCAGCACCCCTGGCGGGGGCCATGGCTACACCTTC.

The chain is built from TRBV9 and TRBJ2-2; D is ambiguous. Trimming took 1 base from V and 7 from J, leaving 5 bases between them. The CDR3 loop spans 12 amino acids. CDR1 is SGDLS and CDR2 is YYNGEE in the germline V gene. CDR3 in DNA: TGTGCCAGCAGCGTACAACACGGGGAGCTGTTTTTT. Translation: CASSVQHGELFF.

The gene calls are TRBV2 and TRBJ1-1; tentative D call: TRBD1 (6 bases). Trimming took off 6 bases at V and 1 base at J, with 9 bases between the two ends. CDR3 length equals 13 residues. Germline-derived CDR1 and CDR2 are SNHLY and FYNNEI. The CDR3 loop is CASRKDRNTEAFF. The CDR3, as DNA: TGTGCCAGCAGGAAGGACAGGAACACTGAAGCTTTCTTT. The whole variable domain, filled in from reference TRBV2 and TRBJ1-1, reads EPEVTQTPSHQVTQMGQEVILRCVPISNHLYFYWYRQILGQKVEFLVSFYNNEISEKSEIFDDQFSVERPDGSNFTLKIRSTKLEDSAMYFCASRKDRNTEAFFGQGTRLTVV.

V usage is TRBV5-1 and J usage is TRBJ1-1, with 9 bases identical to TRBD1. With 4 bases clipped from V and 5 bases from J, the junction kept 15 bases outside the gene matches. Germline lookup yields CDR1 SGHRS and CDR2 YFSETQ. The CDR3 consists of 17 residues. The CDR3 protein is CASSRPGTGKGLTEAFF. In DNA form, the CDR3 reads TGCGCCAGCAGCCGACCCGGGACAGGGAAAGGCCTGACTGAAGCTTTCTTT.

CDR3 coding DNA: TGCAGTGCTAGTCCCAGGGGATCCTATAATTCACCCCTCCACTTT. Translating gives CSASPRGSYNSPLHF. The rearrangement joins TRBV20-1 to TRBJ1-6; TRBD1 might be the D (6 bases). Germline CDR1 is DFQATT and CDR2 is SNEGSKA (reference sequence). CDR3 length equals 15 residues. V lost 3 bases to trimming and J lost 1 base, with 10 bases between them.

The rearrangement joins TRBV3-1 (or the pseudogene TRBV3-2) to TRBJ2-1, with TRBD1 matching 7 bases. V trimming: 3 bases; J trimming: 8 bases; junction bases outside the gene matches: 10. CDR3 length equals 15 residues. CDR1 is LGHDT, CDR2 YNNKEL, per germline (reference sequence). The CDR3: CASSHRDSWLDEQFF. CDR3 bases: TGTGCCAGCAGCCACCGGGACAGTTGGTTGGATGAGCAGTTCTTC.

The chain combines TRBV5-4 with TRBJ2-5; 9 bases are shared with TRBD1. Germline-derived CDR1 and CDR2 are SGHNT and YYREEE (reference sequence). The V and J ends lost 2 bases and 2 bases, in that order; junction bases with no gene match: 7. The CDR3 has 16 amino acids. CDR3: CASSFLDRGGQETQYF. CDR3 bases: TGTGCCAGCAGCTTCCTGGACAGGGGAGGGCAAGAGACCCAGTACTTC.

The DNA for the CDR3 is TGCGCCAGCAGCTTGGAGTTCGGTGAAAAACTGTTTTTT. It translates to CASSLEFGEKLFF. This chain links TRBV5-1 with TRBJ1-4, with D unclear. The CDR3 is 13 amino acids. Germline CDR1 SGHRS, CDR2 YFSETQ. V lost 0 bases to trimming and J lost 7 bases, with 7 bases between them.

The J gene is TRBJ1-2, the V gene TRBV11-2, with a tentative D call TRBD1 (5 bases). Germline V lookup: CDR1 SGHAT, CDR2 FQNNGV. Trimming took off 1 base at V and 4 bases at J, with 13 bases between the two ends. This CDR3 has 15 residues. CDR3 sequence: CASSLGGRLSYGYTF. CDR3 sequence (DNA): TGTGCCAGCAGCTTAGGGGGGAGGTTGTCCTATGGCTACACCTTC.

The CDR3 spells CASSQESGRGGAITGELFF. Here the CDR3 DNA reads TGTGCCAGCAGCCAGGAGAGTGGGCGCGGGGGGGCCATCACCGGGGAGCTGTTTTTT. The rearrangement links TRBV3-1 (or the pseudogene TRBV3-2) to TRBJ2-2, with 9 bases matching TRBD2. V was pared by 3 bases and J by 4 bases, with 15 bases of the junction left unmatched. Germline CDR1 and CDR2: LGHDT and YNNKEL (reference sequence). The CDR3 length is 19 residues.

This chain joins TRBV2 and TRBJ1-1; 7 bases agree with TRBD1. The CDR3 length is 14 residues. After removal of 6 bases from V and 2 bases from J, the junction contained 6 bases not matched to a gene. Per germline, CDR1 SNHLY and CDR2 FYNNEI. The DNA of the CDR3 is TGTGCCAGCAGCGACAGAGGGGGCAACACTGAAGCTTTCTTT. Translated, it gives CASSDRGGNTEAFF.

The chain uses TRBV29-1 and TRBJ2-2, with D uncertain. CDR3 length: 11 amino acids. Trimming pared 4 bases from V and 7 bases from J, leaving 7 bases between. Germline CDR1 and CDR2: SQVTM and ANQGSEA. CDR3 protein: CSVGSSGELFF. The CDR3, as DNA: TGCAGCGTTGGTAGTAGCGGGGAGCTGTTTTTT.

This clone was observed once. The V and J genes are TRBV6-2 or TRBV6-3 and TRBJ2-5; tentative D call: TRBD1 (5 bases). V lost 2 bases and J 5 bases, leaving 12 bases between the germline ends. CDR1 and CDR2 (germline): MNHEY, SVGEGT. The CDR3 is made up of 14 amino acids. CDR3 residues: CASSYTMKGETQYF. CDR3 DNA sequence: TGTGCCAGCAGTTACACGATGAAGGGGGAGACCCAGTACTTC.

The chain links TRBV29-1 to TRBJ2-5, with unresolved D. Trimming shortened V by 1 base and J by 1 base, and 7 bases separated the two germline ends. CDR3 length: 13 residues. CDR1 SQVTM and CDR2 ANQGSEA come from the germline V gene. DNA for the CDR3: TGCAGCGTTGAAGGTCCTAGCCAAGAGACCCAGTACTTC. It yields the protein CSVEGPSQETQYF.

The V gene is TRBV6-5, the J gene TRBJ1-3; the D gene is possibly TRBD1 (5 bases). The CDR3 has 15 residues. Germline assignment: CDR1 MNHEY and CDR2 SVGAGI. V gave up 5 bases and J gave up 0 bases, with 11 bases separating them. The CDR3 nucleotides read TGTGCCAGCAGTACCGACAGCTTCTCTGGAAACACCATATATTTT. This translates into CASSTDSFSGNTIYF.

V is TRBV5-1 and J is TRBJ2-2, with 9 bases aligning to TRBD2. Germline CDR1 and CDR2: SGHRS and YFSETQ. V shed 4 bases and J 7 bases; nucleotides not matched to a gene: 8. This CDR3 has 15 amino acids. The CDR3 is CASSPGVAGVGELFF. CDR3 nucleotides: TGCGCCAGCAGCCCCGGGGTAGCGGGAGTCGGGGAGCTGTTTTTT.

This chain uses TRBV19 with TRBJ1-2, with 8 bases identical to TRBD1. The J segment lost 4 bases and the V segment lost 4 bases, leaving 11 bases of the junction unmatched. The length of the CDR3 is 16 residues. Germline V gene lookup returns CDR1 LNHDA and CDR2 SQIVND (reference sequence). CDR3 protein: CASSTEPRGRFYGYTF. The CDR3 region has the DNA TGTGCCAGTAGTACCGAACCCAGGGGGCGCTTCTATGGCTACACCTTC.

J is TRBJ1-4 and V is TRBV19; 9 bases are shared with TRBD1. CDR1 is LNHDA, CDR2 SQIVND, per germline (reference sequence). The V and J ends lost 5 bases and 8 bases, in that order; junction bases with no gene match: 6. The CDR3 sequence is 14 residues long. DNA of the CDR3: TGTGCCAGTAGTTCCGGACAGGGGCGCGAAAAACTGTTTTTT. Protein product: CASSSGQGREKLFF.

V gene TRBV7-9 combines with J gene TRBJ1-6; no definite D call. Germline values: CDR1 SEHNR, CDR2 FQNEAQ (reference sequence). The ends were cut back, 5 bases at V and 0 bases at J, with 14 bases in the middle. The CDR3 length is 17 residues. The DNA for the CDR3 is TGTGCCAGCAGCCCCCTGGGCGGGAGCTCCTATAATTCACCCCTCCACTTT. The encoded protein is CASSPLGGSSYNSPLHF.

The chain employs TRBV12-5 and TRBJ2-5; possible D gene TRBD1, 5 bases. The V end lost 2 bases, the J end lost 4 bases, and 5 bases lay between the germline ends. Germline V lookup: CDR1 LGHNT, CDR2 FRNRAP. The CDR3 runs to 12 residues. CDR3 sequence (DNA): TGTGCTAGTGGTTTGACAGGAGAGACCCAGTACTTC. This sequence encodes CASGLTGETQYF.

The chain joins TRBV10-2 to TRBJ1-3; D is unresolved. Looked up from germline, CDR1 is WSHSY and CDR2 is SAAADI. Trimming removed 5 bases from V and 0 bases from J, with 14 bases in between. The CDR3 length is 16 residues. The CDR3 region is CASSNVGLLSGNTIYF. CDR3 DNA sequence: TGCGCCAGCAGTAACGTCGGACTGCTCTCTGGAAACACCATATATTTT.

The rearrangement joins TRBV27 to TRBJ2-7; 7 bases are shared with TRBD1. This CDR3 comprises 14 residues. Germline trimming cut 2 bases from V and 3 bases from J; bases unmatched to any gene: 4. Germline values: CDR1 MNHEY, CDR2 SMNVEV (reference sequence). CDR3 protein: CASSLIGGIYEQYF. CDR3 sequence (DNA): TGTGCCAGCAGTTTAATAGGGGGCATCTACGAGCAGTACTTC.

The CDR3 bases are TGTGCCAGCAGCGCCACAGAGTCCGGGGAGCTGTTTTTT. This sequence encodes CASSATESGELFF. This chain uses TRBV9 with TRBJ2-2, with D hard to call. Per the germline V gene, CDR1 is SGDLS and CDR2 is YYNGEE. CDR3 size: 13 residues. The V end was cut by 3 bases, the J end by 6 bases, with 9 bases between.